This record covers a single T cell receptor (beta chain). The sample is drawn from a study of shared clonotypes between healthy human individuals. The CDR3 spans 15 residues. V was clipped by 4 bases and J by 5 bases; unmatched bases: 5. Germline V gene sequence: CDR1 SGHVS, CDR2 FNYEAQ. As defined, naive CD8 cells were CD45RO-negative and positively selected for CCR7, with terminally differentiated effector memory CD45RA+ cells excluded. Deep-level settings were used for running the assay. The table came from immunoSEQ multiplex PCR; TCRdb's copy has only in-frame clones and leaves some out. The sample yields around 610,000 clones, approximately 96% seen once.

The TCR was taken from a woman aged 30 to 39 in good health. The chain uses TRBV7-6 and TRBJ2-1; 10 bases agree with TRBD2. The sample taken for sequencing was naive CD8+ T cells sorted from blood. The CDR3 spells CASSSLAGINNEQFF. DNA of the CDR3: TGTGCCAGCAGCTCACTAGCGGGAATCAACAATGAGCAGTTCTTC.